The 4 T cell receptor beta chains in this list originate from one sample, sequenced in a study of neurological immune-mediated disorders. Time point denoted: longitudinal time-point 2. Each CDR3 protein is one row after TCRdb ran MiXCR on the 5' RACE reads. The sample includes roughly 98,000 distinct CDR3 sequences, over 10% of them seen just once. Sequencing was done on a sample of PBMCs. The source is a female donor with HTLV-1-associated myelopathy (HAM/TSP).

This clonotype was counted only a few times. The rearrangement uses TRBV9 and TRBJ2-6; D is possibly TRBD1 (6 bases). CDR1 is SGDLS, CDR2 YYNGEE, per germline. The CDR3 length is 16 residues. Trimming pared 8 bases from V and 4 bases from J, leaving 19 bases between. CDR3 in amino acids: CASRTDFGAGANVLTF. The CDR3 DNA sequence: TGTGCCAGTCGGACAGATTTTGGGGCGGGGGCCAACGTCCTGACTTTC.

This clonotype has ten or more counts. The gene calls are TRBV6-5 and TRBJ2-4; 7 positions match TRBD1. This CDR3 comprises 16 residues. Germline-derived CDR1 and CDR2 are MNHEY and SVGAGI. J was trimmed by 6 bases and V by 6 bases; bases with no gene match: 14. CDR3 in amino acids: CASSPTGQLGTNIQYF. CDR3 sequence (DNA): TGTGCCAGCAGCCCGACGGGACAGCTGGGGACAAACATTCAGTACTTC.

This clonotype has at least ten counts. The rearrangement uses TRBV3-1 and TRBJ2-3, with 14 bases identical to TRBD2. The trim removed 1 base at V and 5 bases at J, leaving 2 bases unmatched. Per germline, CDR1 LGHDT and CDR2 YNNKEL (reference sequence). This CDR3 has 16 amino acids. The CDR3 here is CASSQGLAGGQDTQYF. CDR3 sequence (DNA): TGTGCCAGCAGCCAAGGACTAGCGGGGGGGCAAGATACGCAGTATTTT.

This clonotype was recorded at least ten times. The V gene is TRBV20-1, the J gene TRBJ1-5, with D uncertain. The CDR3 consists of 13 residues. Germline CDR1 reads DFQATT; CDR2 reads SNEGSKA (reference sequence). V was shortened by 6 bases and J by 0 bases, with 9 bases between the two germline ends. The CDR3 reads CSAGRDSNQPQHF. The CDR3 region has the DNA TGCAGTGCCGGACGCGATAGCAATCAGCCCCAGCATTTT.